The 12 T cell receptor beta chains listed next were all sequenced from one sample in a study of blood T cell repertoires in COVID-19. The table came from immunoSEQ multiplex PCR; TCRdb's copy has only in-frame clones and leaves some out. In the table there are about 210,000 clones, 80% of which are singletons. Sample: peripheral blood. The source is a human donor in a cohort sampled during active COVID-19.

The chain uses TRBV20-1 and TRBJ2-5; 9 nucleotides agree with TRBD1. The germline V gene has CDR1 DFQATT and CDR2 SNEGSKA (reference sequence). V dropped 6 bases and J dropped 5; count of bases not matched to a gene: 1. This CDR3 has 11 residues. CDR3 in DNA: TGCAGTGCCGGGACAGGGGAGACCCAGTACTTC. Protein: CSAGTGETQYF.

The V and J genes are TRBV28 and TRBJ1-1; D is possibly TRBD1 (5 bases). With 5 bases removed from V and 7 bases from J, the gap between germline ends came to 26 bases. The CDR3 length is 17 residues. CDR1 is MDHEN, CDR2 SYDVKM, per germline. The DNA of the CDR3 is TGTGCCAGCAGTGCCGCCCCCTACCACCTGGGAGGGGTTGAAGCTTTCTTT. Encoded protein: CASSAAPYHLGGVEAFF.

V usage is TRBV29-1 and J usage is TRBJ1-2, with 8 bases that match TRBD1. This CDR3 has 14 amino acids. With 4 bases clipped from V and 4 bases from J, the junction kept 8 bases outside the gene matches. Germline CDR1 and CDR2: SQVTM and ANQGSEA. DNA of the CDR3: TGCAGCGTTGCCGAGACAGGGGAGAGCTATGGCTACACCTTC. This translates into CSVAETGESYGYTF.

The chain joins TRBV3-1 (or the pseudogene TRBV3-2) to TRBJ2-3; TRBD2 matches at 9 bases. CDR1 and CDR2 from the germline V gene are LGHDT and YNNKEL (reference sequence). CDR3 length equals 16 residues. The V segment lost 4 bases and the J segment 2 bases; nucleotides outside the gene matches: 7. The CDR3 sequence is CASSPIAGANTDTQYF. CDR3 sequence (DNA): TGTGCCAGCAGCCCCATAGCGGGAGCCAACACAGATACGCAGTATTTT.

This clone showed up many times. The sample contains more than one DNA sequence encoding this CDR3. The rearrangement joins TRBV9 to TRBJ1-5; D not certain. This CDR3 comprises 14 residues. From germline, CDR1 is SGDLS and CDR2 YYNGEE. The V end was cut by 2 bases, the J end by 1 base, with 7 bases between. The CDR3 nucleotides are TGTGCCAGCAGCGTCGACGGGAGCAATCAGCCCCAGCATTTT. It encodes CASSVDGSNQPQHF.

J is TRBJ1-4 and V is TRBV14; the match to TRBD1 covers 9 bases. The CDR3 is made up of 14 amino acids. The ends lost 3 bases at V and 7 bases at J; junction bases unmatched: 3. Germline CDR1 SGHDN, CDR2 FVKESK. CDR3 sequence: CASSQLDRGEKLFF. The CDR3 region has the DNA TGTGCCAGCAGCCAGTTGGACAGGGGTGAAAAACTGTTTTTT.

This chain joins TRBV28 and TRBJ1-5; unclear D gene. The CDR3 runs to 14 residues. Trimming removed 4 bases from V and 0 bases from J, with 7 bases in between. Germline CDR1 is MDHEN and CDR2 is SYDVKM. The CDR3 protein is CASSSGDSNQPQHF. CDR3 DNA sequence: TGTGCCAGCAGTTCCGGGGATAGCAATCAGCCCCAGCATTTT. The full variable domain, in which reference TRBV28 and TRBJ1-5 provide the parts outside the CDR3, is DVKVTQSSRYLVKRTGEKVFLECVQDMDHENMFWYRQDPGLGLRLIYFSYDVKMKEKGDIPEGYSVSREKKERFSLILESASTNQTSMYLCASSSGDSNQPQHFGDGTRLSIL.

The chain joins TRBV7-2 to TRBJ2-1; 7 bases line up with TRBD1. The V segment lost 7 bases and the J segment 9 bases; nucleotides outside the gene matches: 18. Germline CDR1 SGHTA, CDR2 FQGNSA. The CDR3 has 16 amino acids. The CDR3 region is CASTHIRDSSPREQFF. The CDR3 DNA is TGTGCCAGCACCCATATCCGGGACAGCAGCCCTCGTGAGCAGTTCTTC. The full variable domain, completed using reference TRBV7-2 and TRBJ2-1, is GAGVSQSPSNKVTEKGKDVELRCDPISGHTALYWYRQSLGQGLEFLIYFQGNSAPDKSGLPSDRFSAERTGGSVSTLTIQRTQQEDSAVYLCASTHIRDSSPREQFFGPGTRLTVL.

The chain uses TRBV4-3 and TRBJ2-7; 11 bases fit TRBD2. Germline V gene sequence: CDR1 LGHNA, CDR2 YSLEER. V lost 0 bases, J lost 5 bases, and 9 bases stayed unmatched. The CDR3 spans 17 residues. The CDR3 nucleotides read TGCGCCAGCAGCCAAGATATGGCCGTAGCGGGGGGGAACGAGCAGTACTTC. It is translated as CASSQDMAVAGGNEQYF.

CDR3 sequence: CASRTTGLLTDTQYF. The CDR3 coding sequence is TGTGCCAGCAGAACGACAGGGTTACTTACAGATACGCAGTATTTT. The V and J genes are TRBV27 and TRBJ2-3; 7 bases are shared with TRBD1. CDR1 MNHEY and CDR2 SMNVEV come from the germline V gene (reference sequence). This CDR3 is built from 15 residues. The trim removed 6 bases at V and 3 bases at J, leaving 9 bases unmatched.

The chain recombines TRBV27 with TRBJ2-2, with 9 bases matching TRBD2. There are 16 residues in the CDR3. V lost 3 bases to trimming and J lost 5 bases; unmatched junction nucleotides: 7. In germline, CDR1 is MNHEY, CDR2 SMNVEV (reference sequence). For the CDR3, the DNA is TGTGCCAGCAGTTTCCGCGGGGGGGAGTATACCGGGGAGCTGTTTTTT. This encodes CASSFRGGEYTGELFF.

This clone was recorded a few times. V is TRBV27 and J is TRBJ2-1, with D tentatively TRBD2 (6 bases). The CDR3 consists of 15 residues. From germline, CDR1 is MNHEY and CDR2 SMNVEV (reference sequence). The germline V and J ends were trimmed by 6 bases and 3 bases, with 15 bases remaining between them. The CDR3: CASRSGGSGYNEQFF. For the CDR3, the DNA is TGTGCCAGCAGGTCCGGGGGTAGTGGCTACAATGAGCAGTTCTTC.